The 23 T cell receptor beta chains listed next were all sequenced from one sample in a study of cytomegalovirus exposure and HLA in healthy donors. 60 Vbeta and 13 Jbeta primers were used in PCR. Here immunoSEQ multiplex PCR was the method, and the copy in TCRdb shows in-frame clones only, minus some. The sample has around 140,000 clones, about 70% seen once. Sequencing was performed on PBMCs. Receptor source: a male donor in good health and CMV-seronegative.

The chain couples TRBV18 to TRBJ2-3; 10 bases are a match to TRBD2. The trim removed 3 bases at V and 1 base at J, leaving 7 bases unmatched. The germline V gene encodes CDR1 KGHSH and CDR2 LQKENI. The length of the CDR3 is 17 residues. This CDR3 is CASSPYEAGGGTDTQYF. As DNA, the CDR3 is TGTGCCAGCTCACCGTATGAAGCGGGAGGGGGCACAGATACGCAGTATTTT.

The V gene is TRBV28, the J gene TRBJ2-3; 10 bases fit TRBD2. CDR3 size: 15 residues. The trim removed 7 bases at V and 3 bases at J, leaving 7 bases unmatched. From germline, CDR1 is MDHEN and CDR2 SYDVKM. The DNA of the CDR3 is TGTGCCAGCAAACTTAGCGGGGGGCCGACAGATACGCAGTATTTT. Translated: CASKLSGGPTDTQYF.

V is TRBV25-1 and J is TRBJ2-7; perhaps TRBD1 as D (6 bases). Germline-derived CDR1 and CDR2 are MGHDK and SYGVNS. This CDR3 region has 12 residues. Deletions cut 11 bases from V and 3 bases from J, with 14 bases between. The CDR3 region is CASTGNFYEQYF. The CDR3, as DNA: TGTGCCTCTACAGGGAACTTCTACGAGCAGTACTTC.

The chain employs TRBV6-6 and TRBJ1-4, with 7 positions matching TRBD1. The germline CDR1 and CDR2 sequences are MNHNY and SVGAGI (reference sequence). The V gene end was trimmed by 5 bases and the J gene end by 2 bases; junction bases not matched to a gene: 8. The CDR3 is made up of 16 amino acids. CDR3 sequence (DNA): TGTGCCAGCAGTCAACCGGACAGGACGACTAATGAAAAACTGTTTTTT. Its protein product is CASSQPDRTTNEKLFF.

The DNA of the CDR3 is TGTGCCAGCACAAAGGGGAAAGGTTATGAAAAACTGTTTTTT. Translated: CASTKGKGYEKLFF. The rearrangement links TRBV2 to TRBJ1-4; D may be TRBD1 (5 bases). Trimming shortened V by 7 bases and J by 6 bases, and 15 bases separated the two germline ends. Germline loops: CDR1 SNHLY, CDR2 FYNNEI. The CDR3 spans 14 residues.

V usage is TRBV5-5 and J usage is TRBJ2-6; D not certain. CDR3 length: 13 residues. Trimming cost V 2 bases and J 2 bases, with 2 bases left between them. The germline CDR1 and CDR2 sequences are SGHKS and YYEKEE (reference sequence). The DNA for the CDR3 is TGTGCCAGCAGCTTCACTGGGGCCAACGTCCTGACTTTC. It encodes CASSFTGANVLTF. Full variable domain (rest looked up from reference TRBV5-5 and TRBJ2-6): DAGVTQSPTHLIKTRGQQVTLRCSPISGHKSVSWYQQVLGQGPQFIFQYYEKEERGRGNFPDRFSARQFPNYSSELNVNALLLGDSALYLCASSFTGANVLTFGAGSRLTVL.

The chain has TRBV30 and TRBJ2-7, with TRBD1 identical over 9 bases. CDR3 length: 13 amino acids. V was pared by 4 bases and J by 3 bases, with 4 bases of the junction left unmatched. CDR1 and CDR2 from the germline V gene are GTSNPN and SVGIG (reference sequence). The DNA for the CDR3 is TGTGCCTGGACGGGACAGGGCTTCTACGAGCAGTACTTC. This encodes CAWTGQGFYEQYF. The full variable domain, with the rest looked up from reference TRBV30 and TRBJ2-7, is SQTIHQWPATLVQPVGSPLSLECTVEGTSNPNLYWYRQAAGRGLQLLFYSVGIGQISSEVPQNLSASRPQDRQFILSSKKLLLSDSGFYLCAWTGQGFYEQYFGPGTRLTVT.

V usage is TRBV11-2 and J usage is TRBJ2-7, with 9 bases aligning to TRBD1. CDR1 and CDR2 from the germline V gene are SGHAT and FQNNGV. Trimming at V came to 11 bases and at J to 6 bases, leaving 8 bases not matched to a gene. This CDR3 contains 12 residues. The CDR3 coding sequence is TGTGCCGTCATACAGGGGGCTGGCGAGCAGTACTTC. Translation: CAVIQGAGEQYF.

J is TRBJ2-1 and V is TRBV7-9, with 10 nucleotides matching TRBD1. The CDR3 contains 18 residues. Trimming removed 10 bases from V and 5 bases from J; junction bases left unmatched: 20. Germline V gene data show CDR1 as SEHNR and CDR2 as FQNEAQ (reference sequence). This CDR3 reads CATQLRTGGLLTDNEQFF. The CDR3 DNA reads TGTGCCACTCAATTACGGACAGGGGGGCTCTTAACAGACAATGAGCAGTTCTTC.

This rearrangement joins TRBV5-8 to TRBJ1-1; D unclear. Germline-derived CDR1 and CDR2 are SGHTS and YDEGEE. The CDR3 runs to 13 residues. The V gene lost 5 bases and the J gene lost 0 bases, with 8 bases spanning the gap. The CDR3 here is CASRQPLNTEAFF. In nucleotides, the CDR3 is TGTGCCAGCAGACAACCCCTGAACACTGAAGCTTTCTTT.

The chain couples TRBV19 to TRBJ1-1; 7 bases agree with TRBD1. Germline lookup yields CDR1 LNHDA and CDR2 SQIVND (reference sequence). CDR3 length: 14 amino acids. Losses at the gene ends were 7 bases for V and 9 bases for J; bases not matched to a gene: 14. The CDR3 region is CASIPGQITNQAFF. DNA of the CDR3: TGTGCCAGTATCCCGGGACAGATCACAAATCAAGCTTTCTTT.

This clone was recorded only once. The chain has TRBV6-6 and TRBJ1-5; D remains unclear. The CDR3 runs 14 residues. The germline gives CDR1 MNHNY, CDR2 SVGAGI (reference sequence). With 6 bases removed from V and 4 bases from J, the gap between germline ends came to 13 bases. The CDR3 protein is CASSFSGKNQPQHF. CDR3 nucleotide sequence: TGTGCCAGCAGCTTCTCCGGGAAAAATCAGCCCCAGCATTTT.

The chain links TRBV28 to TRBJ1-1; 11 positions match TRBD1. The length of the CDR3 is 14 residues. V was clipped by 6 bases and J by 4 bases; unmatched bases: 4. Per the germline V gene, CDR1 is MDHEN and CDR2 is SYDVKM. The CDR3 loop reads CASRDRGLGTEAFF. In DNA form, the CDR3 reads TGTGCCAGCAGGGACAGGGGGCTGGGCACTGAAGCTTTCTTT.

The DNA for the CDR3 is TGTGCCAGCAGCTCAGGGACTAGCGGGAGCGATGAGCAGTTCTTC. Translation: CASSSGTSGSDEQFF. The gene calls are TRBV7-9 and TRBJ2-1; the match to TRBD2 covers 14 bases. In germline, CDR1 is SEHNR, CDR2 FQNEAQ (reference sequence). This CDR3 has 15 amino acids. V shed 4 bases, J shed 8 bases, and the junction held 4 bases outside the gene matches.

This clone was picked up a small number of times. This chain links TRBV7-2 with TRBJ1-1, with D unresolved. Per the germline V gene, CDR1 is SGHTA and CDR2 is FQGNSA. The CDR3 consists of 17 residues. V was clipped by 6 bases and J by 4 bases, with 24 bases between them. This CDR3 reads CASRYRGGSSAGTEAFF. The CDR3 nucleotides are TGTGCCAGCAGATACCGCGGCGGATCATCCGCGGGCACTGAAGCTTTCTTT.

This chain joins TRBV6-5 and TRBJ2-7, with a weak D call TRBD1 (6 bases). Germline V gene data show CDR1 as MNHEY and CDR2 as SVGAGI. V lost 0 bases and J lost 1, with 7 bases in between. The CDR3 is made up of 14 amino acids. The CDR3 sequence is CASSYSDRSYEQYF. CDR3 coding DNA: TGTGCCAGCAGTTACTCAGACAGGTCCTACGAGCAGTACTTC.

The chain links TRBV30 to TRBJ2-1; 7 bases agree with TRBD1. Germline CDR1 and CDR2: GTSNPN and SVGIG (reference sequence). V lost 5 bases and J lost 5; bases outside the gene matches: 6. The length of the CDR3 is 13 residues. This CDR3 is CAWSPRGHNEQFF. CDR3 nucleotides: TGTGCCTGGTCCCCTAGGGGGCACAATGAGCAGTTCTTC.

The rearrangement joins TRBV9 to TRBJ1-2, with 8 bases aligning to TRBD1. Germline V CDR1 and CDR2: SGDLS, YYNGEE. Unmatched junction bases numbered 13, after V lost 4 bases and J lost 8 bases. There are 15 residues in the CDR3. The CDR3 region is CASSPHALGQEGYTF. The CDR3 nucleotides read TGTGCCAGCAGCCCTCATGCGTTGGGACAGGAGGGCTACACCTTC.

The chain recombines TRBV27 with TRBJ1-4; D might be TRBD1 (6 bases). The CDR3 has 14 amino acids. CDR1 MNHEY and CDR2 SMNVEV come from the germline V gene (reference sequence). V shed 3 bases and J shed 8 bases, with 13 bases lying between them. The CDR3 here is CASSLGRGGEKLFF. CDR3 in DNA: TGTGCCAGCAGTTTGGGCAGGGGCGGCGAAAAACTGTTTTTT.

The J gene is TRBJ2-2, the V gene TRBV7-3, with D unresolved. The CDR3 length is 16 residues. V was clipped by 4 bases and J by 6 bases, with 18 bases between them. CDR1 is SGHTA and CDR2 is FQGTGA in the germline V gene. The CDR3 sequence: CASSSPGPAGPGELFF. The CDR3 region has the DNA TGTGCCAGCAGCTCCCCTGGGCCTGCTGGGCCCGGGGAGCTGTTTTTT.

In its sample, this clone was seen once. The CDR3 DNA follows: TGTGCCAGCAGCTTAGTCCCGACTAGCGGGAGGGCCGGGGAGCTGTTTTTT. Protein product: CASSLVPTSGRAGELFF. The chain recombines TRBV7-8 with TRBJ2-2, with 14 bases identical to TRBD2. Germline CDR1 reads SGHVS; CDR2 reads FQNEAQ. The CDR3 length is 17 residues. Trimming removed 1 base from V and 6 bases from J; junction bases left unmatched: 4.

The CDR3, as DNA: TGTGCCAGCAGCCCCGGCGGTTTTTTCGTTGAGGGTACGCAGTATTTT. It yields the protein CASSPGGFFVEGTQYF. The J gene is TRBJ2-3, the V gene TRBV5-4; tentative D call: TRBD2 (5 bases). CDR3 size: 16 residues. Trimming left V 4 bases short and J 8 bases short, with 23 bases between. CDR1 is SGHNT, CDR2 YYREEE, per germline (reference sequence).

The chain employs TRBV4-3 and TRBJ1-2, with D possibly being TRBD1 (6 bases). The length of the CDR3 is 15 residues. Germline lookup yields CDR1 LGHNA and CDR2 YSLEER. Trimming removed 1 base from V and 4 bases from J, with 13 bases in between. In DNA, the CDR3 is TGCGCCAGCAGCCAAGCAGGACGGACAGCCTATGGCTACACCTTC. The encoded protein is CASSQAGRTAYGYTF.